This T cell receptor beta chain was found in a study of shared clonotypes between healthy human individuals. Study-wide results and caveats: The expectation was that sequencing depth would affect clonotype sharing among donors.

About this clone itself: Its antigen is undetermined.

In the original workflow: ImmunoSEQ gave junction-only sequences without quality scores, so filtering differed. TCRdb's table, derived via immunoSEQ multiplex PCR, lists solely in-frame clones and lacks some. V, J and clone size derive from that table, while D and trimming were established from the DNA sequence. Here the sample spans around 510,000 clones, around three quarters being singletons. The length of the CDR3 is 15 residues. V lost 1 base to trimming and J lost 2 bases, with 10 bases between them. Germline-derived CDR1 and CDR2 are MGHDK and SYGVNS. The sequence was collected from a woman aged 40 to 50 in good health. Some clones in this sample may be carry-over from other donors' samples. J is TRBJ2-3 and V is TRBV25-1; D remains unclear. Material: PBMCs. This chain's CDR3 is CASSESAGFTDTQYF. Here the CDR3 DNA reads TGTGCCAGCAGTGAATCCGCAGGATTCACAGATACGCAGTATTTT. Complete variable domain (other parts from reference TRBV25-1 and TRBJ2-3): EADIYQTPRYLVIGTGKKITLECSQTMGHDKMYWYQQDPGMELHLIHYSYGVNSTEKGDLSSESTVSRIRTEHFPLTLESARPSHTSQYLCASSESAGFTDTQYFGPGTRLTVL.